This TCR beta chain was recovered during a study of graft-versus-host responses after intestinal transplantation. Study-wide context: Anti-thymocyte globulin induction preceded three to four years of tacrolimus and steroid maintenance in all recipients.

Points on this clone: Its specificity is not known.

The protocol was immunoSEQ multiplex PCR, while the TCRdb copy is restricted to in-frame clones and leaves out a portion. Among 150,000 or so clones listed, 80% to 95% were seen once. The germline CDR1 and CDR2 sequences are SGHNT and YYREEE (reference sequence). The V and J ends lost 4 bases and 9 bases respectively, with 14 bases between them. This CDR3 is built from 13 residues. The TCR was taken from a human donor who received an intestinal transplant. This specimen consisted of unstimulated CD4+ T cells sorted from spleen or lymph node cells, obtained before intestinal transplant. The gene calls are TRBV5-4 and TRBJ1-5, with no clear D. In DNA, the CDR3 is TGTGCCAGCAGCACGGGTCGAGAATCGCCCCAGCATTTT. It codes for CASSTGRESPQHF.